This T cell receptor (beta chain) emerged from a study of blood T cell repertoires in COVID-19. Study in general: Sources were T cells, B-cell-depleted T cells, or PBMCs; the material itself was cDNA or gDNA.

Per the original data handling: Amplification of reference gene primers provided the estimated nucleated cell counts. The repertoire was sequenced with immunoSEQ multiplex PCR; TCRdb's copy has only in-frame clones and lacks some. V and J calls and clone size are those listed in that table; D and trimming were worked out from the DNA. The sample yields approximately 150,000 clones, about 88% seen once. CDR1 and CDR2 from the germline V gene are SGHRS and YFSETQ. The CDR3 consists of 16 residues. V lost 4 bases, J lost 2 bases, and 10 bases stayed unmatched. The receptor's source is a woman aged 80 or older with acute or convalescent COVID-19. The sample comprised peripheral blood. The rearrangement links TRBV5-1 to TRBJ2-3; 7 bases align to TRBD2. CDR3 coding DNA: TGCGCCAGCAGCCTGACTAGCCGCTCCTCCACAGATACGCAGTATTTT. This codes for CASSLTSRSSTDTQYF.